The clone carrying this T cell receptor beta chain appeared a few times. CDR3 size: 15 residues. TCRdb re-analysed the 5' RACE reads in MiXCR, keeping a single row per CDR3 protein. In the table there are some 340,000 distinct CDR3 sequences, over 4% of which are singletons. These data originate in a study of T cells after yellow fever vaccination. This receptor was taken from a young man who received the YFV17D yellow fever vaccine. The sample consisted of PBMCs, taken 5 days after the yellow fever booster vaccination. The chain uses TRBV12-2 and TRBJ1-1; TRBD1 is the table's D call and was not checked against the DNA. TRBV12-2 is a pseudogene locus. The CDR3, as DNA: TGTGCAAGTCGCTGGGGGACAGAACTGAACACTGAAGCTTTCTTT. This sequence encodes CASRWGTELNTEAFF.